This is a list of T cell receptor beta chains from one sample in a study of shared clonotypes between healthy human individuals. This table comes from immunoSEQ multiplex PCR, and its TCRdb copy is limited to in-frame clones, with some not included. The table has some 2.1 million clones, 85% to 95% seen once. The specimen sequenced was naive CD8+ T cells sorted from blood. Every receptor here comes from a man between 18 and 29 years old in good health. CDR3s include the opening cysteine and the closing phenylalanine or tryptophan. Each record gives: J gene, D gene, V gene, clone size, CDR3 DNA, CDR3 protein. The D gene is left open where the match is weak. Clone size, where shown, is once, few, many, or a class for clones that have expanded.

>TRBJ2-5|NA|TRBV19|NA
TGTGCCAGTAGTATGGACCGAGGGACGAGAAAGACCCAGTACTTC
CASSMDRGTRKTQYF
>TRBJ2-5|NA|TRBV28|NA
TGTGCCAGCAGTTTAGACCGGGGTAGAGAGACCCAGTACTTC
CASSLDRGRETQYF
>TRBJ1-3|NA|TRBV6-5|few
TGTGCCAGCAGCCCCCTGGCAGCTGGAAACACCATATATTTT
CASSPLAAGNTIYF
>TRBJ2-7|NA|TRBV11-2|NA
TGTGCCAGCAGCTTAAAAAACCTCGGGGAGCAGTACTTC
CASSLKNLGEQYF
>TRBJ2-7|NA|TRBV5-4|NA
TGTGCCAGCATGGATCCTTCTGGGCTCGAGCAGTACTTC
CASMDPSGLEQYF
>TRBJ2-1|NA|TRBV21-1|once
TGTGCCAGCAGCAAAGGTGCTTCCTCCTACAATGAGCAGTTCTTC
CASSKGASSYNEQFF
>TRBJ2-7|NA|TRBV5-1|few
TGCGCCAGCAGCTCTCAGATCTCCTACGAGCAGTACTTC
CASSSQISYEQYF
>TRBJ1-1|NA|TRBV7-9|NA
TGTGCCAGCAGCAGTTCCCAGGTCACTGAAGCTTTCTTT
CASSSSQVTEAFF
>TRBJ2-1|NA|TRBV7-9|NA
TGTGCCAGCAGCTCGGGGGACTCCCTTTTCAATGAGCAGTTCTTC
CASSSGDSLFNEQFF
>TRBJ2-3|TRBD2|TRBV30|NA
TGTGCCTGGAGTGTTCTAGCGGGAGGAGAAGATACGCAGTATTTT
CAWSVLAGGEDTQYF
>TRBJ1-4|NA|TRBV4-1|NA
TGCGCCAGCAGCCGCCTGGACCTGACAGGACACGGGGAAAAACTGTTTTTT
CASSRLDLTGHGEKLFF
>TRBJ2-1|TRBD2|TRBV7-9|NA
TGTGCCAGCAGCCCGGAGCGGGAAGGCTACAATGAGCAGTTCTTC
CASSPEREGYNEQFF
>TRBJ2-7|NA|TRBV21-1|NA
TGTGCCAGCAGCAAGGAGGCGGGGTCCCGGGTCCAGTACTTC
CASSKEAGSRVQYF
>TRBJ2-7|NA|TRBV14|NA
TGTGCCAGCAGCCAAGCGGGAGCCCCTCCCTACGAGCAGTACTTC
CASSQAGAPPYEQYF
>TRBJ2-7|NA|TRBV6-5|NA
TGTGCCAGCAGTTCCACAGGGTCCTACGAGCAGTACTTC
CASSSTGSYEQYF
>TRBJ2-3|NA|TRBV9|NA
TGTGCCAGCAGCGTAGGCCTACAAAGCACAGATACGCAGTATTTT
CASSVGLQSTDTQYF
>TRBJ2-3|TRBD2|TRBV2|NA
TGTGCCAGTAGCGGGACTGACACAGATACGCAGTATTTT
CASSGTDTDTQYF
>TRBJ2-7|NA|TRBV9|NA
TGTGCCAGCAGCCCGGGCCACGGAGGGTCCTACGAGCAGTACTTC
CASSPGHGGSYEQYF
>TRBJ2-1|NA|TRBV7-9|NA
TGTGCCAGCAGCTTAGGAGGGAGGGGGGTCTACAATGAGCAGTTCTTC
CASSLGGRGVYNEQFF
>TRBJ2-1|TRBD2|TRBV7-9|NA
TGTGCCAGCAGCCTAGCGGGTGCGTTGGGCAATGAGCAGTTCTTC
CASSLAGALGNEQFF
>TRBJ2-7|NA|TRBV5-1|NA
TGCACCAGCAGCTTCGGAGGACATTCCTACGAGCAGTACTTC
CTSSFGGHSYEQYF
>TRBJ2-1|NA|TRBV6-5|NA
TGTGCCAGCAGCCAGACTGACTACAATGAGCAGTTCTTC
CASSQTDYNEQFF
>TRBJ1-2|NA|TRBV7-9|NA
TGTGCCAGCAGCTTAGGGCTTAACTATGGCTACACCTTC
CASSLGLNYGYTF
>TRBJ2-2|NA|TRBV6-1|NA
TGTGCCAGCAGTGAACCGGGGTTACACACCGGGGAGCTGTTTTTT
CASSEPGLHTGELFF
>TRBJ2-1|NA|TRBV5-4|NA
TGTGCCAGCAGCTTCGGGAATGAGCAGTTCTTC
CASSFGNEQFF
>TRBJ2-2|NA|TRBV5-6|NA
TGTGCCAGCAGCTTGGAGGGCAACAGGGAGTACACCGGGGAGCTGTTTTTT
CASSLEGNREYTGELFF
>TRBJ2-7|TRBD1|TRBV13|NA
TGTGCCAGCAGCTCCGGGACAGGGTCCGAGCAGTACTTC
CASSSGTGSEQYF
>TRBJ2-7|NA|TRBV6-5|once
TGTGCCAGCAGTTACTCGACGGGAGAGGACTCCTACGAGCAGTACTTC
CASSYSTGEDSYEQYF
>TRBJ2-1|TRBD1|TRBV29-1|NA
TGCAGCGTTGACCCCAAGGACAGGGTCGACAATGAGCAGTTCTTC
CSVDPKDRVDNEQFF
>TRBJ2-7|TRBD1|TRBV28|once
TGTGCCAGCACTGGGACAGGGGGCTACGAGCAGTACTTC
CASTGTGGYEQYF
>TRBJ2-7|NA|TRBV6-4|NA
TGTGCCAGCAGTGACTCGATAAAGGGGGGCTACGAGCAGTACTTC
CASSDSIKGGYEQYF
>TRBJ2-3|NA|TRBV28|once
TGTGCCAGCAGTCCAAGTCCCGGGACAGATACGCAGTATTTT
CASSPSPGTDTQYF
>TRBJ2-7|NA|TRBV10-2|NA
TGCGCCAGCAGTGAAGGGGGGCTGCACGAGCAGTACTTC
CASSEGGLHEQYF
>TRBJ2-2|NA|TRBV15|NA
TGTGCCACCAGCAGAGATTTGGGAACAGGGAACACCGGGGAGCTGTTTTTT
CATSRDLGTGNTGELFF
>TRBJ2-2|NA|TRBV4-2|NA
TGTGCCAGCAGCCTAGAATACACCGGGGAGCTGTTTTTT
CASSLEYTGELFF
>TRBJ2-1|NA|TRBV6-5|NA
TGTGCCAGCAGTTACTCGGGGACCCCTGGGAATGAGCAGTTCTTC
CASSYSGTPGNEQFF
>TRBJ2-7|NA|TRBV5-1|NA
TGCGCCAGCAACATCGGGCCGAGCTCCTACGAGCAGTACTTC
CASNIGPSSYEQYF
>TRBJ2-5|NA|TRBV2|NA
TGTGCCAGCAGGGGGAGGGTCGACAGGGCCTTAGAAGAGACCCAGTACTTC
CASRGRVDRALEETQYF
>TRBJ2-7|NA|TRBV5-6|NA
TGTGCCAGCAGCTTAGATCAGGGTTACGAGCAGTACTTC
CASSLDQGYEQYF
>TRBJ2-2|NA|TRBV27|NA
TGTGCCAGCAGTTTAGGGGGCAAAGCTTCCGGGGAGCTGTTTTTT
CASSLGGKASGELFF
>TRBJ2-7|NA|TRBV18|NA
TGTGCCAGCTCACCGGTAAAAGGGGCGAGGGAGCAGTACTTC
CASSPVKGAREQYF
>TRBJ1-5|NA|TRBV23-1|NA
TGCGCCAGCAGTCTTACCCCGGGACGCCCTGCTCAGCCCCAGCATTTT
CASSLTPGRPAQPQHF
>TRBJ2-5|TRBD2|TRBV4-3|NA
TGCGCCAGCAGCCGACTTTTAGCGGGAGAAGAGACCCAGTACTTC
CASSRLLAGEETQYF
>TRBJ2-7|NA|TRBV18|NA
TGTGCCAGCTCACCCCTTGTAACCGGGGACTCCTACGAGCAGTACTTC
CASSPLVTGDSYEQYF
>TRBJ2-3|NA|TRBV5-6|once
TGTGCCAGCAGCCCGGGTCTAGCTGGGGTAGATACGCAGTATTTT
CASSPGLAGVDTQYF
>TRBJ2-1|NA|TRBV6-6|NA
TGTGCCAGCAGTACGGGACTCGGGTCTGACGATGAGCAGTTCTTC
CASSTGLGSDDEQFF